This TCR beta chain was obtained from a study of T-cell reconstitution after alpha-beta-depleted transplantation in children. Whole-study findings and limits: Reportedly, roughly two months post-transplant, alpha-beta T cells arose from several hundred expanded graft clones. When one year had passed after transplant, most T-cell counts and diversity came from newly produced T cells. Surviving thymic progenitors and recipient T cells were the source of high TCRbeta diversity at day 60 in some patients.

V lost 7 bases to trimming and J lost 3 bases, with 24 bases between them. Germline assignment: CDR1 SNHLY and CDR2 FYNNEI. The CDR3 runs 17 residues. Researchers prepared the TCRbeta library using unique molecular identifiers, the study reports. TCRdb analysed the PCR reads with MiXCR anew, one entry per CDR3 protein. This sample yields 670,000 or so distinct CDR3 sequences, of which under 15% are seen a single time; roughly 0.84% belongs to the top ten. This clonotype was counted between two and nine times. Its specificity is unknown. The sequence came from a girl aged 2-10 years with congenital amegakaryocytic thrombocytopenia, due to receive a stem cell transplant. This specimen consisted of PBMCs, obtained before TCRalphabeta/CD19-depleted stem cell transplant. The chain joins TRBV2 to TRBJ1-1, with a tentative D call TRBD1 (5 bases). The CDR3 spells CASIREFASTVDTEAFF. The CDR3 DNA reads TGTGCCAGCATTCGAGAGTTCGCCTCGACAGTTGACACTGAAGCTTTCTTT.